Listed here are 9 T cell receptor beta chains from one sample, sequenced in a study of blood T cell dynamics during melanoma immunotherapy (dated by TCRdb to the early 2020s). The library was produced with the immunoSEQ multiplex PCR assay. TCRdb provides this immuneACCESS table in a form limited to in-frame rearrangements. Some clones are lacking; in checked studies, under half of them reflect an unresolved V gene, and why the rest are absent is not known. In this sample the table shows about 16,000 clones, 85% to 95% of which occur a single time. The ten largest account for around 0.2% of the sample. The sample's time point label, in plain terms: week 3, after first cycle of checkpoint inhibitor. Sequenced here: effector memory CD8+ T cells from blood, sampled from a patient treated with checkpoint blockade. The receptors stem from a human donor with melanoma.

The chain combines TRBV6-5 with TRBJ2-1; D may correspond to TRBD1 or TRBD2 (5 bases each). V was shortened by 2 bases and J by 10 bases, with 6 bases between the two germline ends. The CDR3 spans 11 residues. Germline-derived CDR1 and CDR2 are MNHEY and SVGAGI. The CDR3 DNA reads as TGTGCCAGCAGTTACGGGGACGAGCAGTTCTTC. Its protein product is CASSYGDEQFF.

The chain carries TRBV21-1 and TRBJ1-2; TRBD1 is the table's D call, not checked against the DNA. TRBV21-1 corresponds to a pseudogene. This CDR3 comprises 14 residues. This CDR3 is CASSKMTTNYGYTF. The DNA of the CDR3 is TGTGCCAGCAGCAAGATGACAACTAACTATGGCTACACCTTC.

This clone appeared a single time. The genes are TRBV10-3 and TRBJ2-2; D uncertain. CDR1 is ENHRY and CDR2 is SYGVKD in the germline V gene. Trimming stripped 2 bases from V and 4 bases from J, with 14 bases between. CDR3 length: 16 residues. CDR3 in amino acids: CAISEPSTTTTGELFF. The DNA for the CDR3 is TGTGCCATCAGTGAGCCCTCAACTACCACCACCGGGGAGCTGTTTTTT.

This rearrangement joins TRBV2 to TRBJ2-5; no clear D gene. V was cut by 8 bases and J by 2 bases, with 9 bases left in between. The CDR3 has 12 residues. The germline V gene has CDR1 SNHLY and CDR2 FYNNEI. CDR3 loop: CASLVGQETQYF. The CDR3 region has the DNA TGTGCCAGCCTAGTAGGTCAAGAGACCCAGTACTTC. The full variable domain, rest sourced from reference TRBV2 and TRBJ2-5, is EPEVTQTPSHQVTQMGQEVILRCVPISNHLYFYWYRQILGQKVEFLVSFYNNEISEKSEIFDDQFSVERPDGSNFTLKIRSTKLEDSAMYFCASLVGQETQYFGPGTRLLVL.

CDR3 coding DNA: TGCGCCAGCGTTCGGATGTCGGTGAACACTGAAGCTTTCTTT. Translated: CASVRMSVNTEAFF. The chain links TRBV23-1 to TRBJ1-1; no definite D call. TRBV23-1 is designated an ORF whose function remains uncertain. There are 14 residues in the CDR3. Between the trimmed V and J ends, which lost 8 bases and 0 bases, there was a span of 13 bases.

The chain carries TRBV6-6 and TRBJ1-1; perhaps TRBD1 as D (6 bases). The CDR3 is made up of 14 amino acids. V gave up 4 bases and J gave up 0 bases, with 9 bases separating them. Germline V lookup: CDR1 MNHNY, CDR2 SVGAGI (reference sequence). CDR3 loop: CASSSGGMNTEAFF. CDR3 DNA: TGTGCCAGCAGTTCTGGGGGCATGAACACTGAAGCTTTCTTT.

The rearrangement links TRBV10-3 to TRBJ2-1; 7 positions match TRBD2. Looked up from germline, CDR1 is ENHRY and CDR2 is SYGVKD. The CDR3 totals 15 residues. The J segment lost 6 bases and the V segment lost 6 bases, leaving 11 bases of the junction unmatched. The CDR3 is CAISTRREPGNEQFF. The CDR3 nucleotides are TGTGCCATCAGCACTCGGCGGGAGCCCGGCAATGAGCAGTTCTTC.

This clone turned up a few times. The chain combines TRBV25-1 with TRBJ1-2; D is undetermined. The CDR3 runs 12 residues. V was clipped by 4 bases and J by 8 bases, with 11 bases between them. Looked up from germline, CDR1 is MGHDK and CDR2 is SYGVNS. Here the CDR3 DNA reads TGTGCCAGCAGTGTCGGAGGCCTGGGCTACACCTTC. Its translation is CASSVGGLGYTF.

This clone has a single count. The same CDR3 is also encoded by other DNA sequences in this sample. The chain combines TRBV5-1 with TRBJ2-1; perhaps TRBD1 as D (5 bases). V shed 3 bases and J shed 9 bases, with 13 bases lying between them. Germline V gene sequence: CDR1 SGHRS, CDR2 YFSETQ. This CDR3 has 13 residues. The CDR3 region is CASSWKQEGEQFF. CDR3 in DNA: TGCGCCAGCAGCTGGAAACAGGAAGGTGAGCAGTTCTTC.